This T cell receptor (beta chain) was sequenced in a study of shared clonotypes between healthy human individuals. The wider study: There were three CD4 naive, three CD4 memory, two CD8 naive and one CD8 memory plates per donor.

Trimming removed 5 bases from V and 3 bases from J; junction bases left unmatched: 10. The CDR3 has 15 amino acids. CDR1 is LGHNT and CDR2 is FRNRAP in the germline V gene. Deep was the level used in running the assay. The protocol was immunoSEQ multiplex PCR, while the TCRdb copy is restricted to in-frame clones and leaves out a portion. The data contain around 2.1 million clones, 90% to 97% of them seen just once; the ten biggest clones take up more than 0.1%. The sequencing sample was made of naive CD4+ T cells sorted from blood. Subset specified: CD45RA+ positively selected. The genes are TRBV12-5 and TRBJ2-7, with TRBD2 matching 7 bases. This clonotype was obtained from a young man in good health. The CDR3 DNA follows: TGTGCTAGTGGTGCTAAACGGGAGGATCACTACGAGCAGTACTTC. Residues: CASGAKREDHYEQYF.